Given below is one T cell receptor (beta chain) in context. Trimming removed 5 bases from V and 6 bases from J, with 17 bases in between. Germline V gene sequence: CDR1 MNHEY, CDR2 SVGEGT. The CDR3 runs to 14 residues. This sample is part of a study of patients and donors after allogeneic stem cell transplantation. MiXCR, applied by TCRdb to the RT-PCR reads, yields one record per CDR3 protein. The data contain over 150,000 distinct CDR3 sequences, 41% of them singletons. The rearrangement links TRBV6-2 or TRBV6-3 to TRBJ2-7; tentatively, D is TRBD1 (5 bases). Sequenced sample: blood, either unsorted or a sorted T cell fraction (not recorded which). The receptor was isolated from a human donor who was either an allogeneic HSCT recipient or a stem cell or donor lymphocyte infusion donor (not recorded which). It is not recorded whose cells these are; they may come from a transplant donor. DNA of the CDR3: TGTGCCAGCAGTCCCAGGGTTCACGTCTCCGAGCAGTACTTC. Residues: CASSPRVHVSEQYF.